Reported below is one T cell receptor (beta chain). The multiple sclerosis controls were treatment-naive patients, and their relapsing-remitting disease was stable or active. Negative isolation was used for CD8+ and CD4+ T cells, and FACS enrichment was applied to TEMRA cells. This entry is derived from a study of CD8 T cells in Susac syndrome. The CDR3 covers 12 residues. With V trimmed by 3 bases and J by 5 bases, 3 bases remained unmatched. Germline CDR1 reads DFQATT; CDR2 reads SNEGSKA (reference sequence). After extraction with the RNeasy kit, roughly 0.45 to 1 ug of the RNA was reverse transcribed using random hexamers. Multiplex PCR with immunoSEQ amplified the TCR beta CDR3 across 54 Vbeta and 13 Jbeta. TCRdb re-derived calls from the immunoSEQ multiplex PCR reads in MiXCR, one entry per CDR3 protein. The sample contains approximately 200,000 distinct CDR3 sequences, about 95% of which appear only once.

Sequencing input: CD4+ T cells from PBMCs. This chain joins TRBV20-1 and TRBJ2-7; 8 bases agree with TRBD2. This TCR derives from a human donor with multiple sclerosis. The CDR3 DNA is TGCAGTGCTAGTTCGGGGGGGAACGAGCAGTACTTC. Translating it yields CSASSGGNEQYF.